Many counts were recorded for the clone carrying this TCR beta chain. The antigen remains undetermined. Amplification targeted TCR beta CDR3 regions from RNA transcripts. The TCR CDR3 was amplified in a first-round RT-PCR using the HTBI primer set. TCRdb independently ran MiXCR on the multiplex PCR reads; one entry per CDR3 protein. The sample yields 300,000 to 400,000 distinct CDR3 sequences, around 15% seen once. This sample is part of a study of T cells in Graves' hyperthyroidism and ophthalmopathy. Findings of the study overall: Most thyroid clonotypes with frequency above 0.001 were detected in blood.

The germline CDR1 and CDR2 sequences are SGHNT and YENEEA. This CDR3 is 17 amino acids long. V lost 5 bases to trimming and J lost 5 bases; unmatched junction nucleotides: 12. For ophthalmopathy patients, the Clinical Activity Score was at least 3 and the NOSPECS grade at least 4; duration was under 3 months. Patients were excluded for uncontrolled infection, other autoimmune disease, pregnancy or lactation. The receptor's source is a young woman with Graves' ophthalmopathy. The sample was blood. The chain joins TRBV11-3 to TRBJ2-3; TRBD2 matches 11 bases. The DNA of the CDR3 is TGTGCCAGCAGCGGTGGGACTAGCGGAGTCTTCCGAGATACGCAGTATTTT. Encoded protein: CASSGGTSGVFRDTQYF.